This paragraph covers one T cell receptor (beta chain) sequence. Its antigen is undetermined. This sample is part of a study of cytomegalovirus exposure and HLA in healthy donors. Overall study findings and caveats: Later examination showed HLA-associated TCR beta chains had greater clonal expansion than equally common others. Presence/absence analyses assumed roughly uniform sequencing depth across donors.

The primer mix had 60 Vbeta and 13 Jbeta primers. The data were produced by immunoSEQ multiplex PCR, yet TCRdb's version contains in-frame clones alone and is incomplete. Among fewer than 250,000 clones listed, 70% to 80% were seen once. Sequencing was performed on PBMCs. The clonotype was recovered from a male donor in good health and CMV-seropositive.

The CDR3 nucleotides are TGTGCCAGCAGTCCACAGGGGAATACTGAAGCTTTCTTT. Translating it yields CASSPQGNTEAFF. V gene TRBV6-6 combines with J gene TRBJ1-1, with 7 bases that match TRBD1. CDR1 and CDR2 (germline): MNHNY, SVGAGI (reference sequence). With V trimmed by 5 bases and J by 5 bases, 5 bases remained unmatched. The CDR3 has 13 residues.